Only a few counts were recorded for the clone carrying this TCR beta chain. Using its own MiXCR run on the RT-PCR reads, TCRdb lists one record per CDR3 protein. The sample has more than 550,000 distinct CDR3 sequences; approximately 14% are singletons. Trimming removed 6 bases from V and 3 bases from J; junction bases left unmatched: 11. The CDR3 has 15 amino acids. Looked up from germline, CDR1 is DFQATT and CDR2 is SNEGSKA (reference sequence). This receptor was identified in a female donor in good health, serving as a healthy control. The sequencing sample was made of memory CD4+ T cells from blood. This rearrangement joins TRBV20-1 to TRBJ1-1; 9 bases are shared with TRBD1. The CDR3 region has the DNA TGCAGTGCGAAACAGGGGGCCCCACGGGACACTGAAGCTTTCTTT. It is translated as CSAKQGAPRDTEAFF.